The source of this T cell receptor beta chain is a study of T cells in Graves' hyperthyroidism and ophthalmopathy. Amplification of TCR beta CDR3 regions was performed using RNA transcripts as template. A set of HTBI primers served as the primers for a first-round RT-PCR of the TCR CDR3. In TCRdb, the multiplex PCR reads were re-called with MiXCR into one record per CDR3 protein. Among about 640,000 distinct CDR3 sequences listed, roughly 20% were seen once. This clonotype was seen more than once but under ten times. The sample taken for sequencing was blood. This TCR was sampled from a man in his thirties or forties with Graves' ophthalmopathy.

CDR3 amino acids: CAWGRLLRYNEQFF. CDR3 DNA sequence: TGTGCCTGGGGTCGCCTCCTTCGGTACAATGAGCAGTTCTTC. V gene TRBV30 combines with J gene TRBJ2-1; D is unresolved. Per germline, CDR1 GTSNPN and CDR2 SVGIG (reference sequence). There are 14 residues in the CDR3. V lost 5 bases to trimming and J lost 4 bases, with 15 bases between them.